The 8 T cell receptor beta chains below were found in one sample sequenced in a study of T-cell memory formation after mild COVID-19. TCRdb re-called the 5' RACE reads with MiXCR, one entry per CDR3 protein. The table includes approximately 340,000 distinct CDR3 sequences, 15% to 20% detected once. The sample taken for sequencing was PBMCs or a T cell subset sorted from them (not recorded which). These receptors were collected from a man aged 18 to 29 who had mild COVID-19 (a few samples of this study predate the infection). Cell type and time point are not known.

This chain links TRBV6-1 with TRBJ2-1, with a tentative D call TRBD1 (6 bases). The germline V gene encodes CDR1 MNHNS and CDR2 SASEGT. V was trimmed by 7 bases and J by 2 bases, leaving 15 bases between them. The CDR3 is made up of 15 amino acids. CDR3 sequence (DNA): TGTGCCAGCAAGTATATTACAGGGACCTACAATGAGCAGTTCTTC. Translating gives CASKYITGTYNEQFF.

This clonotype was observed a handful of times. The J gene is TRBJ1-2, the V gene TRBV5-1; 9 bases fit TRBD1. Germline V lookup: CDR1 SGHRS, CDR2 YFSETQ. Losses at the gene ends were 4 bases for V and 6 bases for J; bases not matched to a gene: 7. The CDR3 has 14 amino acids. The CDR3 loop reads CASSKGQGMDGYTF. CDR3 in DNA: TGCGCCAGCAGCAAGGGACAGGGAATGGATGGCTACACCTTC.

The V gene is TRBV20-1, the J gene TRBJ1-2, with TRBD1 matching over 7 bases. Trimming at V came to 5 bases and at J to 4 bases, leaving 10 bases not matched to a gene. This CDR3 comprises 14 residues. Germline CDR1 is DFQATT and CDR2 is SNEGSKA (reference sequence). Here the CDR3 reads CSAGDSPFSYGYTF. Here the CDR3 DNA reads TGCAGTGCTGGGGACAGCCCATTTTCCTATGGCTACACCTTC.

The sample holds a few counts of this clonotype. The chain combines TRBV5-1 with TRBJ2-1, with 11 positions matching TRBD2. The V and J ends lost 4 bases and 5 bases, in that order; junction bases with no gene match: 14. The germline V gene has CDR1 SGHRS and CDR2 YFSETQ. This CDR3 has 18 residues. CDR3 sequence: CASSTGGVAGGLNNEQFF. The CDR3 DNA is TGCGCCAGCAGCACCGGCGGAGTAGCGGGGGGGCTGAACAATGAGCAGTTCTTC.

V is TRBV24-1 and J is TRBJ2-1; 9 nucleotides align to TRBD2. The germline CDR1 and CDR2 sequences are KGHDR and SFDVKD. The V and J ends lost 9 bases and 4 bases, in that order; junction bases with no gene match: 12. The CDR3 covers 16 residues. The CDR3 loop reads CATGGRAGGLYNEQFF. The CDR3 nucleotides are TGTGCCACCGGAGGTAGAGCGGGGGGCCTTTACAATGAGCAGTTCTTC.

This chain joins TRBV6-4 and TRBJ1-3; D not resolved. This CDR3 has 13 residues. Germline CDR1 reads MRHNA; CDR2 reads SNTAGT. V was trimmed by 4 bases and J by 6 bases, leaving 10 bases between them. CDR3 nucleotides: TGTGCCAGCAGTGGCCCGGAGGCAAACACCATATATTTT. Amino acids: CASSGPEANTIYF.

This clonotype was seen many times. This rearrangement joins TRBV6-4 to TRBJ2-3; TRBD1 or TRBD2 may be the D gene (5 bases each). Trimming cost V 6 bases and J 2 bases, with 9 bases left between them. Germline V CDR1 and CDR2: MRHNA, SNTAGT. CDR3 length equals 13 residues. Here the CDR3 reads CASSTGPTDTQYF. Here the CDR3 DNA reads TGTGCCAGCAGCACGGGGCCCACAGATACGCAGTATTTT.

In its sample, this clonotype was seen a few times. The chain carries TRBV7-7 and TRBJ2-1, with no clear D. V lost 0 bases and J lost 8, with 11 bases in between. The CDR3 runs to 14 residues. Germline V gene lookup returns CDR1 SSHAT and CDR2 FNYEAQ (reference sequence). The CDR3 sequence: CASSLAFGQYEQFF. CDR3 in DNA: TGTGCCAGCAGCTTAGCTTTCGGCCAGTATGAGCAGTTCTTC.